This T cell receptor beta chain was found in a study of T cells expressing NK-cell markers (TCRdb year 2020). Regarding the complete study: Fewer than ten donors provided sorted CD3+CD56+NKG2C+, CD3+CD56+NKG2C- and CD3+CD56-NKG2C+ T-cell subsets, whose TCR beta-chain repertoires were profiled. Among the eight sequenced donors, only one was HCMV-seronegative, while the other seven were HCMV-seropositive. All eight donors whose samples were sequenced were randomly selected healthy volunteers, three of them men and five women. The libraries were sequenced on Illumina HiSeq 2000/2500, MiSeq or NextSeq, producing 2 x 150 bp reads.

TCRdb names Illumina HiSeq 2000 as the instrument used. TCR beta cDNA libraries were made by 5'RACE template switching that added a universal primer site and unique molecular identifiers. cDNA synthesis was primed from the TCR beta constant segment, followed by two successive PCR amplification steps. Per the original workflow: Reads were demultiplexed and grouped by UMI with MIGEC, and clonotypes were assembled and quantified with MiTCR. Only TCR cDNA sequences supported by at least two reads were kept to exclude erroneous sequences. Downstream repertoire analysis used the tcR package, and clonotypes were matched across fractions by CDR3 nucleotide sequence plus V segment. VDJmatch was used to annotate antigen specificity against VDJdb, with one amino acid substitution in CDR3 permitted. Based on TCRdb reprocessing of the reads, there is one entry per CDR3 protein sequence, and DNA is missing. The V and J calls come from TCRdb's annotation, not from the publication. This sample's clone table shows 400,000 or so distinct CDR3 sequences. The ten largest clones add up to about 10% of the sample.

Results and caveats for the whole study, not just this receptor: Those dominant clonotypes were again the most abundant among CD3+CD56-NKG2C+ cells in a few donors, at roughly 25-65%. It remained unclear whether the expanded NKG2C-expressing T cell clones were specific for HCMV antigens. For six donors, the dominant CD3+CD56+NKG2C+ clonotypes were among the top 10 CD8+ clonotypes and accounted for roughly 1.0-7.5% of CD8+ T cells.

HCMV serostatus was determined by detecting HCMV-specific IgG in serum with a commercial ELISA kit. Peripheral blood mononuclear cells were isolated from blood by Ficoll density gradient centrifugation. The CDR3 goes from the cysteine to the phenylalanine over 16 residues. The entry carries no DNA sequence. The germline V gene sets CDR1 to SNHLY and CDR2 to FYNNEI. Comments on this clonotype: Its cognate antigen has yet to be identified.

The chain employs TRBV2 and TRBJ2-1. The sequenced sample was blood T cells: a sorted CD56 or NKG2C T cell subset, CD4+ or CD8+ T cells, or bulk PBMC T cells (not recorded which). The receptor comes from a woman between 50 and 59 years old in good health. Donor details come from another sample of the same person, matched by shared clones. CDR3 region: CASSVPDTSSYNEQFF.